Detailed here is one TCR beta chain. What it binds is unknown. This sample is drawn from a study of shared clonotypes between healthy human individuals. Findings of the study overall: Specimens sampled were limited to blood, with tissue repertoires likely differing. A handful of donors shared 5% to 5.5% of their naive CD4 clonotypes. When compared with the clonotypes that were shared by all four sorted-subset donors, the non-shared clonotypes turned out to have lower generation probabilities.

Each cell subset's genomic DNA was divided evenly among several immunoSEQ plates. Sequencing was performed with immunoSEQ multiplex PCR; in TCRdb, only in-frame clones are kept and a portion is missing. This sample carries 2 million to 3 million clones, approximately 94% of them seen once, and the ten largest clones take roughly 0.39%. The sequence was obtained from a man younger than 35 in good health. Some clones in this sample may be carry-over from other donors' samples. Material for sequencing was naive CD4+ T cells from PBMCs. As for subset: CD45RA+ positively selected.

The CDR3 coding sequence is TGTGCCAGCAGTAGAAGCGTGGATTCGGCAGAGACCCAGTACTTC. This gives the protein CASSRSVDSAETQYF. The chain carries TRBV7-3 and TRBJ2-5; D is undetermined. Trimming removed 6 bases from V and 4 bases from J, with 18 bases in between. CDR1 is SGHTA, CDR2 FQGTGA, per germline. CDR3 length: 15 amino acids.